These 26 T cell receptor beta chains were all obtained from the same sample, sequenced in a study of blood T cell repertoires in COVID-19. The table came from immunoSEQ multiplex PCR; TCRdb's copy has only in-frame clones and leaves some out. Of approximately 200,000 clones detected, 85% appear once; the ten largest clones hold approximately 19%. The sequenced sample was PBMCs or T cells enriched from blood (not recorded which). These receptors all stem from a man between 35 and 55 years old who had recovered from COVID-19.

This sequence joins TRBV29-1 and TRBJ2-7; maybe TRBD1 (5 bases). Between the trimmed V and J ends, which lost 4 bases and 0 bases, there was a span of 13 bases. Germline V gives CDR1 SQVTM, CDR2 ANQGSEA. The CDR3 sequence is 14 residues long. The CDR3 reads CSVAPGSSSYEQYF. As DNA, the CDR3 is TGCAGCGTTGCGCCAGGGTCGAGCTCCTACGAGCAGTACTTC.

Notes on this clone: In the same sample, other DNA sequences code for this CDR3. V gene TRBV18 combines with J gene TRBJ1-1, with TRBD1 matching 8 bases. The CDR3 is made up of 15 amino acids. CDR1 is KGHSH, CDR2 LQKENI, per germline. Trimming cost V 3 bases and J 0 bases; bases outside gene matches: 3. The CDR3 sequence is CASSPQTGVNTEAFF. The CDR3, as DNA: TGTGCCAGCTCACCCCAGACAGGGGTGAACACTGAAGCTTTCTTT.

This clone was observed a handful of times. The rearrangement links TRBV6-1 to TRBJ2-4; D might be TRBD2 (5 bases). Trimming cost V 3 bases and J 8 bases, with 11 bases left between them. Germline-derived CDR1 and CDR2 are MNHNS and SASEGT. The CDR3 is 13 residues long. The CDR3 DNA sequence: TGTGCCAGCAGTGATGGGGAGACGGACATTCAGTACTTC. Translated, it gives CASSDGETDIQYF.

The chain couples TRBV3-1 (or the pseudogene TRBV3-2) to TRBJ2-1, with 7 bases lining up with TRBD1. Germline CDR1 reads LGHDT; CDR2 reads YNNKEL (reference sequence). The trim removed 1 base at V and 4 bases at J, leaving 10 bases unmatched. CDR3 length: 17 amino acids. DNA of the CDR3: TGTGCCAGCAGCCAAGTTAGATCGGGGACAGCATACAATGAGCAGTTCTTC. Protein: CASSQVRSGTAYNEQFF.

This clone has more than one count but fewer than ten. The CDR3 region is CASSLRTSGSTGELFF. The CDR3 region has the DNA TGCGCCAGCAGCTTGAGGACTAGCGGGAGTACCGGGGAGCTGTTTTTT. The V call is TRBV5-1, the J call TRBJ2-2; 13 bases are shared with TRBD2. Trimming removed 1 base from V and 5 bases from J; junction bases left unmatched: 2. The CDR3 has 16 residues. The V gene's germline CDR1 is SGHRS and CDR2 YFSETQ.

This clone was picked up a small number of times. V and J are TRBV2 and TRBJ1-6; 8 bases match TRBD1. Germline V CDR1 and CDR2: SNHLY, FYNNEI. This CDR3 has 15 residues. Losses at the gene ends were 2 bases for V and 6 bases for J; bases not matched to a gene: 3. The CDR3 DNA reads TGTGCCAGCAGTGAAACAGGGGGAGGTAATTCACCCCTCCACTTT. Amino acids: CASSETGGGNSPLHF.

V gene TRBV11-2 combines with J gene TRBJ1-4; D call uncertain. The CDR3 is 15 residues long. Deletions cut 2 bases from V and 4 bases from J, with 11 bases between. The germline CDR1 and CDR2 sequences are SGHAT and FQNNGV. CDR3 DNA: TGTGCCAGCAGCTTATCGTACAGTCGTAATGAAAAACTGTTTTTT. Protein: CASSLSYSRNEKLFF.

V and J are TRBV27 and TRBJ1-5, with TRBD1 as a possible D gene (6 bases). This CDR3 is 14 amino acids long. From germline, CDR1 is MNHEY and CDR2 SMNVEV (reference sequence). V was shortened by 5 bases and J by 7 bases, with 15 bases between the two germline ends. The CDR3 loop is CASSQQQGSQPQHF. CDR3 nucleotide sequence: TGTGCCAGCAGTCAGCAACAGGGATCCCAGCCCCAGCATTTT.

The chain links TRBV5-1 to TRBJ2-1; the match to TRBD1 covers 10 bases. Germline trimming cut 5 bases from V and 7 bases from J; bases unmatched to any gene: 9. The CDR3 has 15 amino acids. In germline, CDR1 is SGHRS, CDR2 YFSETQ. The chain's CDR3 is CASRSTGGVGNEQFF. The CDR3 nucleotides are TGCGCCAGCAGATCGACAGGGGGCGTTGGAAATGAGCAGTTCTTC.

The V call is TRBV7-8, the J call TRBJ1-1; TRBD1 might be the D (5 bases). Germline lookup yields CDR1 SGHVS and CDR2 FQNEAQ. V was cut by 5 bases and J by 4 bases, with 20 bases left in between. The CDR3 covers 16 residues. CDR3 in amino acids: CASSPQRVGGITEAFF. The CDR3 region has the DNA TGTGCCAGCAGCCCCCAGCGGGTGGGGGGGATCACTGAAGCTTTCTTT.

V gene TRBV7-9 combines with J gene TRBJ2-7, with D possibly TRBD2 on 5 matching bases. The CDR3 is made up of 12 amino acids. Germline loops: CDR1 SEHNR, CDR2 FQNEAQ (reference sequence). V dropped 8 bases and J dropped 6 bases, with 14 bases sitting between them. CDR3 DNA: TGTGCCAGCGAGGCGGACTCGGGCGAGCAGTACTTC. It encodes CASEADSGEQYF.

The chain links TRBV11-2 to TRBJ2-5; 7 bases line up with TRBD1. Trimming took 6 bases from V and 5 from J; bases not matched to a gene: 6. The CDR3 is 13 residues long. CDR1 and CDR2 (germline): SGHAT, FQNNGV. CDR3 amino acids: CASRGIQGETQYF. In DNA, the CDR3 is TGTGCCAGCAGGGGTATACAGGGGGAGACCCAGTACTTC. The variable domain in full, with the rest retrieved from reference TRBV11-2 and TRBJ2-5, is EAGVAQSPRYKIIEKRQSVAFWCNPISGHATLYWYQQILGQGPKLLIQFQNNGVVDDSQLPKDRFSAERLKGVDSTLKIQPAKLEDSAVYLCASRGIQGETQYFGPGTRLLVL.

This sequence joins TRBV6-4 and TRBJ2-3; 10 bases agree with TRBD2. J was trimmed by 3 bases and V by 6 bases; bases with no gene match: 6. The CDR3 has 15 amino acids. Germline V gene lookup returns CDR1 MRHNA and CDR2 SNTAGT. The CDR3 protein is CASRETSGETDTQYF. DNA of the CDR3: TGTGCCAGCAGAGAAACTAGCGGGGAAACAGATACGCAGTATTTT.

The V call is TRBV6-5, the J call TRBJ1-6; D is perhaps TRBD1 (5 bases). V was clipped by 3 bases and J by 8 bases, with 17 bases between them. CDR1 is MNHEY, CDR2 SVGAGI, per germline. The CDR3 is made up of 16 amino acids. The CDR3 is CASSYWGGRGDSPLHF. In DNA, the CDR3 is TGTGCCAGCAGTTATTGGGGGGGACGAGGGGATTCACCCCTCCACTTT.

CDR3 protein: CASSQVISGSSYEQYF. The CDR3 DNA reads as TGCGCCAGCAGCCAAGTTATTAGCGGGAGCTCCTACGAGCAGTACTTC. This chain uses TRBV4-1 with TRBJ2-7, with 9 positions matching TRBD2. Germline V gene lookup returns CDR1 MGHRA and CDR2 YSYEKL. V lost 1 base to trimming and J lost 0 bases; unmatched junction nucleotides: 4. This CDR3 is built from 16 residues.

The CDR3 protein is CASSQETSSSTDTQYF. The CDR3, as DNA: TGCGCCAGCAGCCAAGAGACTAGCAGTAGCACAGATACGCAGTATTTT. The gene calls are TRBV4-1 and TRBJ2-3; 7 bases are a match to TRBD2. V was pared by 0 bases and J by 0 bases, with 3 bases of the junction left unmatched. The CDR3 length is 16 residues. Germline-derived CDR1 and CDR2 are MGHRA and YSYEKL.

This chain uses TRBV19 with TRBJ1-5, with 7 bases fitting TRBD1. V shed 5 bases, J shed 2 bases, and the junction held 15 bases outside the gene matches. In germline, CDR1 is LNHDA, CDR2 SQIVND (reference sequence). The CDR3 runs 18 residues. The CDR3 sequence is CASSGGGARDRGNQPQHF. The CDR3 coding sequence is TGTGCCAGTAGTGGAGGGGGAGCCCGAGACAGGGGCAATCAGCCCCAGCATTTT.

In this sample, this clone turned up many times. V is TRBV2 and J is TRBJ2-2, with D possibly being TRBD2 (7 bases). Trimming removed 3 bases at V and 2 bases at J, with 22 bases between. Germline V gene lookup returns CDR1 SNHLY and CDR2 FYNNEI. The CDR3 sequence is 19 residues long. CDR3 residues: CASSERGRITVHNTGELFF. CDR3 in DNA: TGTGCCAGCAGTGAGCGGGGGCGGATCACGGTCCACAACACCGGGGAGCTGTTTTTT.

This clone was detected ten times or more. CDR3 coding DNA: TGTGCCAGCAGCCATAACACCAATTATGGCTACACCTTC. It is translated as CASSHNTNYGYTF. The chain carries TRBV7-9 and TRBJ1-2; D ambiguous. Trimming shortened V by 5 bases and J by 5 bases, and 12 bases separated the two germline ends. This CDR3 has 13 amino acids. Germline lookup yields CDR1 SEHNR and CDR2 FQNEAQ (reference sequence).

The genes are TRBV14 and TRBJ1-1; 9 bases map to TRBD1. The CDR3 is 16 amino acids. The germline gives CDR1 SGHDN, CDR2 FVKESK. V dropped 4 bases and J dropped 4; count of bases not matched to a gene: 10. CDR3 loop: CASSPGQGLASTEAFF. The CDR3, as DNA: TGTGCCAGCAGCCCGGGACAGGGCTTGGCTAGCACTGAAGCTTTCTTT.

CDR3 amino acids: CASSRDKGRGYGYTF. CDR3 coding DNA: TGTGCCAGCAGCCGTGACAAGGGTAGGGGCTATGGCTACACCTTC. The V and J genes are TRBV7-2 and TRBJ1-2, with a tentative D call TRBD1 (5 bases). V was shortened by 5 bases and J by 4 bases, with 17 bases between the two germline ends. This CDR3 is built from 15 residues. The germline gives CDR1 SGHTA, CDR2 FQGNSA.

The sample holds many counts of this clone. This chain links TRBV6-5 with TRBJ1-1; D remains unclear. This CDR3 is built from 14 residues. V shed 7 bases and J shed 4 bases, with 16 bases lying between them. Per the germline V gene, CDR1 is MNHEY and CDR2 is SVGAGI. The CDR3 DNA follows: TGTGCCAGCATCTATAGGGAGGTTTTCACTGAAGCTTTCTTT. Its translation is CASIYREVFTEAFF.

The V and J genes are TRBV7-2 and TRBJ2-1; the D is unclear. V was shortened by 1 base and J by 2 bases, with 12 bases between the two germline ends. Per the germline V gene, CDR1 is SGHTA and CDR2 is FQGNSA. The CDR3 is 16 residues long. The CDR3 DNA reads TGTGCCAGCAGCTTAGGCGTCGGTTTTCCCTACAATGAGCAGTTCTTC. Translated, it gives CASSLGVGFPYNEQFF.

This clone has a handful of counts. This sequence joins TRBV7-2 and TRBJ2-1; 14 positions agree with TRBD2. Germline values: CDR1 SGHTA, CDR2 FQGNSA. The V gene end was trimmed by 0 bases and the J gene end by 15 bases; junction bases not matched to a gene: 4. The CDR3 is 14 amino acids. CDR3 amino acids: CASSLATSGRAPFF. Written as DNA, the CDR3 is TGTGCCAGCAGCTTAGCGACTAGCGGGAGGGCCCCGTTCTTC.

This clone came up a few times. The V and J genes are TRBV19 and TRBJ1-6; TRBD1 matches 10 bases. V gave up 1 base and J gave up 7 bases; unmatched junction bases: 1. Germline V gene lookup returns CDR1 LNHDA and CDR2 SQIVND (reference sequence). The CDR3 covers 15 residues. CDR3 DNA: TGTGCCAGTAGTATAGGGACAGGGGGGAATTCACCCCTCCACTTT. Its protein is CASSIGTGGNSPLHF.

J is TRBJ2-1 and V is TRBV27; 10 nucleotides line up with TRBD1. Germline CDR1 MNHEY, CDR2 SMNVEV (reference sequence). CDR3 length: 14 residues. With 9 bases clipped from V and 8 bases from J, the junction kept 10 bases outside the gene matches. CDR3 coding DNA: TGTGCCAGATGGACAGGGGGACAAGATGATGAGCAGTTCTTC. Translating gives CARWTGGQDDEQFF.